The sequence of this T cell receptor beta chain was determined in a study of preoperative IRX-2 immunotherapy in early breast cancer. Here immunoSEQ multiplex PCR was the method, and the copy in TCRdb shows in-frame clones only, minus some. The sample shows approximately 24,000 clones, roughly four fifths of them seen only once. Germline-derived CDR1 and CDR2 are LNHDA and SQIVND (reference sequence). Deletions cut 7 bases from V and 0 bases from J, with 15 bases between. The CDR3 has 15 residues. Treatment described: preoperative locoregional IRX-2 cytokine immunotherapy. Samples came from a phase Ib trial of preoperative locoregional IRX-2 cytokine immunotherapy.

The V call is TRBV19, the J call TRBJ1-2, with unresolved D. This sample comprised lymph node tissue, obtained after IRX-2 immunotherapy. The clonotype was recovered from a human donor with breast cancer. The CDR3 reads CASTSPWSTNYGYTF. CDR3 sequence (DNA): TGTGCCAGTACCTCCCCCTGGTCAACTAACTATGGCTACACCTTC.